The rows below give T cell receptor beta chains drawn from one sample of a study of PD-1 blockade in classical Hodgkin lymphoma. Here immunoSEQ multiplex PCR was the method, and the copy in TCRdb shows in-frame clones only, minus some. The sample lists about 46,000 clones, approximately 76% occurring once. The sample consisted of peripheral blood mononuclear cells (PBMCs), taken before the fourth cycle of nivolumab. Source of these receptors: a human donor with classical Hodgkin lymphoma. The CDR3 runs from the conserved cysteine through the conserved F or W. A D gene is named only where the DNA matches it firmly. Only part of the rows carry a size: once, few, many, or a class if the clone is expanded.

>NA|TRBJ1-1|NA|TRBV5-4
TGTGCCAGCAGCTCCGTCTTATTGGGGGGCACTGAAGCTTTCTTT
CASSSVLLGGTEAFF
>TRBD1|TRBJ2-1|NA|TRBV11-2
TGTGCCAGCAGCCAGAGGGGGCAGGGGAATGAGCAGTTCTTC
CASSQRGQGNEQFF
>TRBD2|TRBJ2-1|NA|TRBV15
TGTGCCACCAGCAGGGGAGGGACTAGCGGGATTGGGGAGCAGTTCTTC
CATSRGGTSGIGEQFF
>NA|TRBJ1-3|NA|TRBV7-9
TGTGCCAGCAGCTTGCAGGGAAACACCATATATTTT
CASSLQGNTIYF
>NA|TRBJ1-4|NA|TRBV29-1
TGCAGCGTTGGTGTGGACGCTCGGGGTGAAAAACTGTTTTTT
CSVGVDARGEKLFF
>NA|TRBJ2-7|NA|TRBV6-1
TGTGCCAGCAGTGAAGGGCCATCCCCCACCTACGAGCAGTACTTC
CASSEGPSPTYEQYF
>TRBD1|TRBJ1-2|NA|TRBV14
TGTGCCAGCAGCCAAGATAGGACAGGGCATGGCTACACCTTC
CASSQDRTGHGYTF
>NA|TRBJ1-1|NA|TRBV28
TGTGCCAGCAGTCCCCTAAGTACGCGGACTGAAGCTTTCTTT
CASSPLSTRTEAFF
>NA|TRBJ2-7|NA|TRBV7-2
TGTGCCAGCAGCCCCCCCACGGGGCCCTTGGTGGGGTACGAGCAGTACTTC
CASSPPTGPLVGYEQYF
>TRBD1|TRBJ1-2|once|TRBV13
TGTGCCAGCAGCCATATATATGGGGGACAGGGATTATATGGCTACACCTTC
CASSHIYGGQGLYGYTF
>TRBD1|TRBJ1-1|NA|TRBV5-1
TGCGCCAGCAGCTTTCGACAGGGGAGGAATCCGAACACTGAAGCTTTCTTT
CASSFRQGRNPNTEAFF
>TRBD1|TRBJ2-5|NA|TRBV18
TGTGCCAGCTCACGACAGGGGCAAGAGACCCAGTACTTC
CASSRQGQETQYF
>NA|TRBJ2-1|NA|TRBV7-6
TGTGCCAGCAGCCCCCTCTTATACAATGAGCAGTTCTTC
CASSPLLYNEQFF
>NA|TRBJ2-7|NA|TRBV4-3
TGCGCCAGCAGCCAAGGGTGGACCGAGAACTACGAGCAGTACTTC
CASSQGWTENYEQYF
>TRBD1|TRBJ2-5|NA|TRBV7-6
TGTGCCAGCAGCTTAGCCCCGCAGGGGGCCGGAGAGACCCAGTACTTC
CASSLAPQGAGETQYF
>TRBD1|TRBJ1-2|NA|TRBV6-6
TGTGCCAGCAGGGCCAGGGGGCTTGGCTATGGCTACACCTTC
CASRARGLGYGYTF
>NA|TRBJ1-2|NA|TRBV28
TGTGCCAGCAGTTTACGTGGGGGGATGGGCGGCTACACCTTC
CASSLRGGMGGYTF
>TRBD1|TRBJ1-1|NA|TRBV5-4
TGTGCCAGCAGCTTGAGGCAGGGGGGAGGCACTGAAGCTTTCTTT
CASSLRQGGGTEAFF
>NA|TRBJ2-4|NA|TRBV7-2
TGTGCCAGCAGCCCCCGGAGCACAAACATTCAGTACTTC
CASSPRSTNIQYF
>TRBD2|TRBJ2-5|NA|TRBV9
TGTGCCAGCAGCGCGCTCCTAGCGGGAGGGCCAGGGGAGACCCAGTACTTC
CASSALLAGGPGETQYF
>NA|TRBJ1-1|NA|TRBV5-1
TGCGCCAGCAGCTTGGACAGGCGGAACACTGAAGCTTTCTTT
CASSLDRRNTEAFF
>NA|TRBJ2-6|few|TRBV19
TGTGCCAGTAGGAAGACTGTCTCTGGGGCCAACGTCCTGACTTTC
CASRKTVSGANVLTF
>TRBD2|TRBJ2-3|few|TRBV2
TGTGCCAGCAGAGCGGGAGGGTTCACAGATACGCAGTATTTT
CASRAGGFTDTQYF
>TRBD1|TRBJ1-2|NA|TRBV28
TGTGCCAGCAGGGACAGGGCCGCTGGCTACACCTTC
CASRDRAAGYTF
>NA|TRBJ2-5|NA|TRBV5-1
TGCGCCAGCAAAGTCGGCGAAGAGACCCAGTACTTC
CASKVGEETQYF
>NA|TRBJ2-1|NA|TRBV7-2
TGTGCCAGCAGCCCAAAAGACAGGACGGGTCAGTTCTTC
CASSPKDRTGQFF
>TRBD2|TRBJ2-7|NA|TRBV27
TGTGCCAGCAGCTTTAGCGGGAGGGGCTACGAGCAGTACTTC
CASSFSGRGYEQYF
>NA|TRBJ2-5|NA|TRBV6-1
TGTGCCAGCAGTGAAGATCCCTTCCGCGGAGAGACCCAGTACTTC
CASSEDPFRGETQYF
>NA|TRBJ2-1|NA|TRBV5-6
TGTGCCAGCAGCTTCCAAGGGAATGAGCAGTTCTTC
CASSFQGNEQFF
>NA|TRBJ2-1|NA|TRBV18
TGTGCCAGCTCACCAGGCAGGGGTTGGGAGCAGTTCTTC
CASSPGRGWEQFF
>NA|TRBJ1-3|NA|TRBV7-8
TGTGCCAGCAGCTTCCGGGACTCCGACCCCGTTACGGGAAACACCATATATTTT
CASSFRDSDPVTGNTIYF
>NA|TRBJ1-1|few|TRBV7-9
TGTGCCAGCAGCTTAGCGTTGGGGATGAACACTGAAGCTTTCTTT
CASSLALGMNTEAFF
>TRBD2|TRBJ2-3|NA|TRBV11-2
TGTGCCAGCAGCTTAGCCGGCGCGGGACTAGCGGGCGCAGATACGCAGTATTTT
CASSLAGAGLAGADTQYF
>NA|TRBJ2-1|NA|TRBV25-1
TGTGCCAGCAGTTCCCATACCGGGACCATACCCGACGGGGGTGAGCAGTTCTTC
CASSSHTGTIPDGGEQFF
>NA|TRBJ2-3|NA|TRBV5-6
TGTGCCAGCAGCTTGGGGGGCACAGATACGCAGTATTTT
CASSLGGTDTQYF
>NA|TRBJ2-3|NA|TRBV20-1
TGCAGTGCTACTAGCACAGATACGCAGTATTTT
CSATSTDTQYF